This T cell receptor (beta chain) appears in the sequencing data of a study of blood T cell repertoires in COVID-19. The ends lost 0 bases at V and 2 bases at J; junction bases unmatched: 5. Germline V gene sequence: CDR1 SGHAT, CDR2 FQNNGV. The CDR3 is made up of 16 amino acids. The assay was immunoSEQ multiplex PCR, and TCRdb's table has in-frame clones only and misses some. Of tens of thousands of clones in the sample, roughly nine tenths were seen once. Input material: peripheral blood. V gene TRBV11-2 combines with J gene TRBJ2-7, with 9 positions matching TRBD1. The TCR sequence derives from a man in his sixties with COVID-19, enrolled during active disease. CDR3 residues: CASSLDPGQGAYEQYF. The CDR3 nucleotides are TGTGCCAGCAGCTTAGATCCGGGACAGGGTGCCTACGAGCAGTACTTC.